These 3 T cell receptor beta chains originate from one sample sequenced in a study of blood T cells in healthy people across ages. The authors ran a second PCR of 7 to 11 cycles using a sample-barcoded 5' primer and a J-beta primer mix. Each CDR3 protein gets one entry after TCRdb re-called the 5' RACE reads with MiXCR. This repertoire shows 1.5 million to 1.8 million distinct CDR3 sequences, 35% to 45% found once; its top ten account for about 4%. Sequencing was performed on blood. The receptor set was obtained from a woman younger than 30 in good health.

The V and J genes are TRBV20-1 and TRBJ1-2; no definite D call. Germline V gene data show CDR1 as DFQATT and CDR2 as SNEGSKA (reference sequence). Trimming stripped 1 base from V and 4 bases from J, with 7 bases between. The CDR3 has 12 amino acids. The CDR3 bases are TGCAGTGCTAGAGCTCGGACCTATGGCTACACCTTC. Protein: CSARARTYGYTF.

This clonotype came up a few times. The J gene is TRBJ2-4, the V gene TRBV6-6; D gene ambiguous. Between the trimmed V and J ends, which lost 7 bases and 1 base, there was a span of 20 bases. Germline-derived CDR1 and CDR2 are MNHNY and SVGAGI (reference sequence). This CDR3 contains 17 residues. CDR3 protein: CASTHGRGPLAKNIQYF. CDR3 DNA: TGTGCCAGCACTCATGGCCGCGGACCCTTGGCCAAAAACATTCAGTACTTC.

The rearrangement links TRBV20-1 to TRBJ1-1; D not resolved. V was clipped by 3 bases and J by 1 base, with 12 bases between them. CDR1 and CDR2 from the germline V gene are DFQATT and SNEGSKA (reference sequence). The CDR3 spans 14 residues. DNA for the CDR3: TGCAGTGCTAGGGGTCAGTACGCGAACACTGAAGCTTTCTTT. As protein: CSARGQYANTEAFF.